Described below is a single T cell receptor (beta chain) sequence and its context. Generated by immunoSEQ multiplex PCR, the TCRdb table keeps only in-frame clones and is missing some. The data contain a few hundred thousand clones, more than 75% of them singletons. The sample originates from a study of blood T cell repertoires in COVID-19. On the study more broadly: COVID-19 samples from acute and convalescent phases originated in the United States, Italy and Spain. Sources were T cells, B-cell-depleted T cells, or PBMCs; the material itself was cDNA or gDNA.

The CDR3 runs to 15 residues. J lost 16 bases, V lost 0 bases, and 12 bases had no gene match. Germline lookup yields CDR1 SGHRS and CDR2 YFSETQ. Sequencing was done on a sample of peripheral blood. The V call is TRBV5-1, the J call TRBJ1-6; 8 nucleotides agree with TRBD1. This receptor was obtained from a man between 60 and 75 years old with acute or convalescent COVID-19. The CDR3 sequence is CASSLDGTGRTILHF. The DNA for the CDR3 is TGCGCCAGCAGCTTGGACGGGACAGGCCGGACCATACTCCACTTT.